These 28 T cell receptor beta chains came from one sample sequenced in a study of T-cell memory formation after mild COVID-19. TCRdb ran MiXCR on the 5' RACE reads and lists one entry per CDR3 protein. The sample lists about 200,000 distinct CDR3 sequences; around 8.8% were seen once. Material for sequencing was PBMCs or a T cell subset sorted from them (not recorded which). These receptors came from a man in his late teens or twenties who had mild COVID-19 (a few samples of this study predate the infection). Cell type and time point are not known.

This clonotype was observed at least ten times. The V and J genes are TRBV18 and TRBJ2-3; D gene unclear. V dropped 0 bases and J dropped 3 bases, with 7 bases sitting between them. This CDR3 has 14 amino acids. CDR1 is KGHSH, CDR2 LQKENI, per germline. Here the CDR3 DNA reads TGTGCCAGCTCACCACCCGTGCGGACAGATACGCAGTATTTT. Translation: CASSPPVRTDTQYF. The complete variable domain, with remaining parts taken from reference TRBV18 and TRBJ2-3, reads NAGVMQNPRHLVRRRGQEARLRCSPMKGHSHVYWYRQLPEEGLKFMVYLQKENIIDESGMPKERFSAEFPKEGPSILRIQQVVRGDSAAYFCASSPPVRTDTQYFGPGTRLTVL.

This clonotype was counted many times. The gene calls are TRBV4-1 and TRBJ2-3; TRBD1 is a possible D gene (6 bases). V was pared by 10 bases and J by 2 bases, with 16 bases between. Germline values: CDR1 MGHRA, CDR2 YSYEKL. The CDR3 is made up of 14 amino acids. The CDR3 DNA reads TGCGCCACACGGAACAGGGATTTCACAGATACGCAGTATTTT. It is translated as CATRNRDFTDTQYF.

This clonotype was detected ten times or more. This chain links TRBV5-1 with TRBJ2-3, with 8 bases lining up with TRBD1. CDR1 SGHRS and CDR2 YFSETQ come from the germline V gene. The CDR3 extends over 14 amino acids. V was clipped by 4 bases and J by 2 bases; unmatched bases: 3. The chain's CDR3 is CASSPGQATDTQYF. For the CDR3, the DNA is TGCGCCAGCAGCCCGGGACAGGCCACAGATACGCAGTATTTT.

The rearrangement links TRBV7-9 to TRBJ2-3; 10 positions match TRBD2. V gave up 5 bases and J gave up 2 bases; unmatched junction bases: 16. CDR1 is SEHNR and CDR2 is FQNEAQ in the germline V gene (reference sequence). CDR3 length: 19 residues. The CDR3 spells CASSISSVLAGALTDTQYF. In DNA form, the CDR3 reads TGTGCCAGCAGCATATCCTCGGTTCTAGCGGGGGCCCTCACAGATACGCAGTATTTT.

This clonotype appeared a few times. The chain carries TRBV2 and TRBJ2-5; 13 bases match TRBD2. CDR3 length: 16 amino acids. Germline assignment: CDR1 SNHLY and CDR2 FYNNEI. With 6 bases clipped from V and 5 bases from J, the junction kept 9 bases outside the gene matches. This CDR3 is CASRQTSGGGRETQYF. As DNA, the CDR3 is TGTGCCAGCAGACAAACTAGCGGGGGGGGCCGGGAGACCCAGTACTTC.

This clonotype has just a few counts. V is TRBV2 and J is TRBJ1-3; 8 positions match TRBD1. This CDR3 contains 12 residues. Germline CDR1 and CDR2: SNHLY and FYNNEI. V was clipped by 11 bases and J by 11 bases; unmatched bases: 11. CDR3: CAGHLDRASIYF. In nucleotides, the CDR3 is TGTGCCGGACACTTGGACAGGGCCTCCATATATTTT.

V usage is TRBV30 and J usage is TRBJ1-5; D might be TRBD1 (5 bases). Trimming took off 2 bases at V and 4 bases at J, with 12 bases between the two ends. Germline V gene sequence: CDR1 GTSNPN, CDR2 SVGIG (reference sequence). The CDR3 length is 14 residues. For the CDR3, the DNA is TGTGCCTGGAGTTCAGGTCAGGGTAATCAGCCCCAGCATTTT. It specifies CAWSSGQGNQPQHF.

Here the CDR3 reads CASSPGTDRFEQYF. For the CDR3, the DNA is TGTGCCAGCTCACCTGGGACAGACAGGTTCGAGCAGTACTTC. The chain employs TRBV18 and TRBJ2-7; 7 positions agree with TRBD1. The CDR3 contains 14 residues. The germline gives CDR1 KGHSH, CDR2 LQKENI. Trimming removed 3 bases from V and 6 bases from J; junction bases left unmatched: 8.

This clonotype was observed at least ten times. The J gene is TRBJ2-3, the V gene TRBV5-1; 9 bases align to TRBD2. Germline V gene lookup returns CDR1 SGHRS and CDR2 YFSETQ. V gave up 1 base and J gave up 2 bases; unmatched junction bases: 5. This CDR3 comprises 16 residues. CDR3 in DNA: TGCGCCAGCAGCTTGCTGCTAGCGGGGCACACAGATACGCAGTATTTT. Residues: CASSLLLAGHTDTQYF.

The V and J genes are TRBV28 and TRBJ2-7, with D perhaps TRBD1 (5 bases). The CDR3 extends over 15 amino acids. Looked up from germline, CDR1 is MDHEN and CDR2 is SYDVKM. V shed 0 bases and J shed 2 bases, with 11 bases lying between them. The CDR3 DNA reads TGTGCCAGCAGTTTATGGGTTACAGGAGCCTACGAGCAGTACTTC. Its translation is CASSLWVTGAYEQYF.

This chain joins TRBV27 and TRBJ1-6; D unresolved. V was shortened by 6 bases and J by 5 bases, with 14 bases between the two germline ends. The length of the CDR3 is 15 residues. Germline V gene sequence: CDR1 MNHEY, CDR2 SMNVEV (reference sequence). The CDR3 loop is CASRLTFGNNSPLHF. The CDR3 DNA follows: TGTGCCAGCAGACTTACCTTCGGGAATAATTCACCCCTCCACTTT.

At least ten counts were recorded for this clonotype. The CDR3 DNA is TGTGCCATAAACACAGGATCATCCCATGGCTACACCTTC. This codes for CAINTGSSHGYTF. The genes are TRBV7-9 and TRBJ1-2; perhaps TRBD1 as D (5 bases). Per the germline V gene, CDR1 is SEHNR and CDR2 is FQNEAQ (reference sequence). CDR3 size: 13 residues. V was cut by 10 bases and J by 6 bases, with 18 bases left in between.

The V call is TRBV20-1, the J call TRBJ2-3, with unresolved D. Germline V gene lookup returns CDR1 DFQATT and CDR2 SNEGSKA (reference sequence). The CDR3 runs to 12 residues. The V end was cut by 1 base, the J end by 10 bases, with 12 bases between. The CDR3 loop reads CSARGLLEPQYF. CDR3 nucleotide sequence: TGCAGTGCTAGAGGACTCCTCGAACCGCAGTATTTT.

This clonotype was recorded a few times. The chain carries TRBV3-1 and TRBJ2-1, with D unresolved. Germline assignment: CDR1 LGHDT and CDR2 YNNKEL (reference sequence). The CDR3 length is 15 residues. V was clipped by 4 bases and J by 0 bases, with 10 bases between them. CDR3 amino acids: CASSPTLSSYNEQFF. CDR3 bases: TGTGCCAGCAGCCCGACACTGAGCTCCTACAATGAGCAGTTCTTC.

V and J are TRBV28 and TRBJ1-1; 7 nucleotides agree with TRBD1. Germline lookup yields CDR1 MDHEN and CDR2 SYDVKM. Trimming cost V 3 bases and J 1 base; bases outside gene matches: 5. The CDR3 sequence is 15 residues long. The CDR3: CASSLSQGGNTEAFF. CDR3 coding DNA: TGTGCCAGCAGTTTGTCGCAGGGGGGGAACACTGAAGCTTTCTTT.

This clonotype was picked up a small number of times. The rearrangement links TRBV12-3 or TRBV12-4 to TRBJ1-3, with a tentative D call TRBD1 (5 bases). Trimming left V 5 bases short and J 2 bases short, with 10 bases between. CDR3 length: 14 amino acids. For the CDR3, the DNA is TGTGCCAGCAGTCGAGGGACCGCTGGAAACACCATATATTTT. This sequence encodes CASSRGTAGNTIYF.

This clonotype was seen more than once but under ten times. V is TRBV7-2 and J is TRBJ1-1; the match to TRBD1 covers 10 bases. V was pared by 1 base and J by 0 bases, with 2 bases of the junction left unmatched. CDR1 is SGHTA and CDR2 is FQGNSA in the germline V gene. This CDR3 has 16 residues. As DNA, the CDR3 is TGTGCCAGCAGCTTAGTTGGGACAGGGGTGAACACTGAAGCTTTCTTT. Amino acid sequence: CASSLVGTGVNTEAFF.

A few counts support this clonotype. The chain links TRBV29-1 to TRBJ2-7; D is perhaps TRBD2 (9 bases). The germline gives CDR1 SQVTM, CDR2 ANQGSEA. V lost 7 bases and J lost 3, with 25 bases in between. This CDR3 spans 16 amino acids. In DNA form, the CDR3 reads TGCAGCGCCTCAGGGGGCGGGGGGGAACGATACTACGAGCAGTACTTC. This sequence encodes CSASGGGGERYYEQYF.

The chain couples TRBV5-1 to TRBJ1-1, with 7 bases aligning to TRBD1. The junction had 7 bases not matched to a gene; V was cut back by 4 bases and J by 1 base. The CDR3 extends over 15 amino acids. CDR1 and CDR2 from the germline V gene are SGHRS and YFSETQ. CDR3 residues: CASSPGWTGNTEAFF. The CDR3 DNA follows: TGCGCCAGCAGCCCAGGATGGACAGGGAACACTGAAGCTTTCTTT.

There are a few counts of this clonotype. The V call is TRBV4-2, the J call TRBJ1-6; D not resolved. V was trimmed by 1 base and J by 9 bases, leaving 10 bases between them. The germline V gene has CDR1 LGHNA and CDR2 YNFKEQ. The CDR3 is 14 amino acids. The CDR3 bases are TGTGCCAGCAGCCAAGGAGCAGCCGGTTCACCCCTCCACTTT. Protein: CASSQGAAGSPLHF.

This clonotype was found a few times. V usage is TRBV19 and J usage is TRBJ1-2; D uncertain. Between the trimmed V and J ends, which lost 8 bases and 3 bases, there was a span of 10 bases. Germline loops: CDR1 LNHDA, CDR2 SQIVND (reference sequence). The CDR3 length is 12 residues. The CDR3 nucleotides are TGTGCCAGTGCGTCCAGCTACTATGGCTACACCTTC. Protein: CASASSYYGYTF. The entire variable domain, with the rest obtained from reference TRBV19 and TRBJ1-2, is as follows: DGGITQSPKYLFRKEGQNVTLSCEQNLNHDAMYWYRQDPGQGLRLIYYSQIVNDFQKGDIAEGYSVSREKKESFPLTVTSAQKNPTAFYLCASASSYYGYTFGSGTRLTVV.

This clonotype was counted a few times. This chain connects TRBV2 to TRBJ2-3; D call uncertain. CDR3 length: 15 residues. Per the germline V gene, CDR1 is SNHLY and CDR2 is FYNNEI. Trimming pared 6 bases from V and 2 bases from J, leaving 15 bases between. The CDR3 DNA is TGTGCCAGCAGGGACCCCCGGGCCCCCACAGATACGCAGTATTTT. This translates into CASRDPRAPTDTQYF.

This clonotype occurred many times. The chain recombines TRBV12-3 or TRBV12-4 with TRBJ2-7; 7 nucleotides line up with TRBD1. V trimming: 5 bases; J trimming: 1 base; junction bases outside the gene matches: 2. The CDR3 length is 13 residues. The CDR3 loop reads CASSPTGSYEQYV. CDR3 bases: TGTGCCAGCAGTCCGACAGGGTCCTACGAGCAGTACGTC.

This sequence joins TRBV3-1 and TRBJ1-2, with a weak D call TRBD1 (6 bases). Trimming left V 1 base short and J 2 bases short, with 20 bases between. There are 18 residues in the CDR3. Germline-derived CDR1 and CDR2 are LGHDT and YNNKEL (reference sequence). CDR3 sequence reads: CASSQGRYSGHPNYGYTF. The CDR3 coding sequence is TGTGCCAGCAGCCAAGGCCGGTACTCGGGACACCCAAACTATGGCTACACCTTC.

This clonotype was observed a few times. V is TRBV12-3 or TRBV12-4 and J is TRBJ2-2; the match to TRBD1 covers 7 bases. The CDR3 spans 15 residues. V gave up 5 bases and J gave up 7 bases; unmatched junction bases: 10. Written as DNA, the CDR3 is TGTGCCAGCAGTCGCAGACAGGGTCATGGCGGGGAGCTGTTTTTT. It specifies CASSRRQGHGGELFF.

The chain has TRBV20-1 and TRBJ2-3; D is possibly TRBD1 (6 bases). The CDR3 loop spans 12 amino acids. V lost 8 bases to trimming and J lost 6 bases, with 15 bases between them. CDR1 is DFQATT, CDR2 SNEGSKA, per germline (reference sequence). CDR3 loop: CSPATGADTQYF. The CDR3 DNA reads TGCAGTCCGGCGACAGGTGCGGATACGCAGTATTTT.

The chain couples TRBV12-3 or TRBV12-4 to TRBJ1-3; D may be TRBD1 (6 bases). V lost 8 bases and J 2 bases, leaving 16 bases between the germline ends. This CDR3 is built from 15 residues. The chain's CDR3 is CASVWGGLAGNTIYF. For the CDR3, the DNA is TGTGCCAGCGTCTGGGGGGGGCTCGCTGGAAACACCATATATTTT.

This clonotype showed up just a few times. V is TRBV18 and J is TRBJ1-1; 7 bases agree with TRBD1. Germline CDR1 reads KGHSH; CDR2 reads LQKENI. The J segment lost 0 bases and the V segment lost 3 bases, leaving 7 bases of the junction unmatched. This CDR3 has 16 residues. CDR3 loop: CASSPGRGLLNTEAFF. The CDR3 DNA follows: TGTGCCAGCTCACCTGGGAGGGGGCTACTGAACACTGAAGCTTTCTTT.